This TCR beta chain emerged from a study of blood T cell repertoires in COVID-19. The authors' processing: Amplification of reference gene primers provided the estimated nucleated cell counts. The protocol was immunoSEQ multiplex PCR, while the TCRdb copy is restricted to in-frame clones and leaves out a portion. That table furnishes V, J and clone size, whereas the DNA furnished D and trimming. The sample gives about 170,000 clones, about 86% of which show up once; 6% to 7.5% is in the top ten. The CDR3 is made up of 17 amino acids. Germline V gene data show CDR1 as SNHLY and CDR2 as FYNNEI. V was clipped by 5 bases and J by 1 base, with 20 bases between them.

The rearrangement links TRBV2 to TRBJ1-1; TRBD1 might be the D (5 bases). The origin of this receptor is a woman older than 75 in a cohort sampled during active or convalescent COVID-19. Material for sequencing was peripheral blood. The CDR3 here is CASSSRGWRGSNTEAFF. As DNA, the CDR3 is TGTGCCAGCAGTTCCCGGGGGTGGAGGGGTTCGAACACTGAAGCTTTCTTT.